Shown below are 19 T cell receptor beta chains from a single sample sequenced in a study of Ad26.COV2.S vaccination and SARS-CoV-2 variants. Treatment in this sample: roughly 18 received Ad26.COV2.S at low or high dose, single or two shots; 5 received placebo; per-sample allocation not given. Repertoires come from day 63 after the first vaccine or placebo injection. Some clones are missing from TCRdb's copy, which holds only in-frame ones; the method was immunoSEQ multiplex PCR. The sample shows fewer than 300,000 clones, 87% of them seen only once. The source was peripheral blood, collected in a trial of Ad26.COV2.S vaccine versus placebo. The receptors shown here come from a person aged 18 to 65 who received the Ad26.COV2.S COVID-19 vaccine or a placebo.

V and J are TRBV12-5 and TRBJ1-1; 7 nucleotides agree with TRBD1. J gave up 1 base and V 7 bases, and 3 bases lay outside the gene matches. Germline CDR1 reads LGHNT; CDR2 reads FRNRAP. This CDR3 contains 13 residues. The CDR3 reads CASVQGGNTEAFF. Here the CDR3 DNA reads TGTGCTAGTGTCCAGGGGGGGAACACTGAAGCTTTCTTT.

The chain joins TRBV6-5 to TRBJ1-4; 8 positions agree with TRBD1. The CDR3 spans 15 residues. CDR1 is MNHEY, CDR2 SVGAGI, per germline. V lost 8 bases to trimming and J lost 8 bases; unmatched junction nucleotides: 13. As DNA, the CDR3 is TGTGCCAGCCGTAATCCGGACAGGGTCTACGAAAAACTGTTTTTT. It encodes CASRNPDRVYEKLFF.

V usage is TRBV25-1 and J usage is TRBJ1-5, with D possibly matching TRBD1 (5 bases). Trimming took 6 bases from V and 2 from J, leaving 8 bases between them. From germline, CDR1 is MGHDK and CDR2 SYGVNS. This CDR3 is built from 13 residues. In nucleotides, the CDR3 is TGTGCCAGCAGGGGGCTCGGCAATCAGCCCCAGCATTTT. Its protein is CASRGLGNQPQHF.

The chain couples TRBV19 to TRBJ1-6; 9 bases match TRBD1. The CDR3 has 17 amino acids. The J segment lost 8 bases and the V segment lost 5 bases, leaving 13 bases of the junction unmatched. The germline V gene has CDR1 LNHDA and CDR2 SQIVND (reference sequence). CDR3 nucleotides: TGTGCCAGTAGTCCCGCAGGGACAGGGTGGGGAGATTCACCCCTCCACTTT. Its translation: CASSPAGTGWGDSPLHF.

CDR3 nucleotide sequence: TGTGCCAGCAGTCCCATGACAGGGGGGGTTTTTAATCAGCCCCAGCATTTT. Translating it yields CASSPMTGGVFNQPQHF. This chain links TRBV27 with TRBJ1-5; 9 bases line up with TRBD1. V dropped 5 bases and J dropped 4; count of bases not matched to a gene: 12. Germline CDR1 reads MNHEY; CDR2 reads SMNVEV (reference sequence). This CDR3 is 17 amino acids long.

This chain uses TRBV30 with TRBJ1-1; TRBD1 matches 7 bases. The CDR3 is 13 amino acids. Germline trimming cut 4 bases from V and 2 bases from J; bases unmatched to any gene: 4. Germline CDR1 GTSNPN, CDR2 SVGIG (reference sequence). Written as DNA, the CDR3 is TGTGCCTGGACTCGGGACAGTAACACTGAAGCTTTCTTT. This sequence encodes CAWTRDSNTEAFF.

The chain combines TRBV18 with TRBJ1-1; perhaps TRBD1 as D (5 bases). Trimming pared 0 bases from V and 0 bases from J, leaving 11 bases between. The V gene's germline CDR1 is KGHSH and CDR2 LQKENI. CDR3 length: 16 amino acids. CDR3 DNA sequence: TGTGCCAGCTCACCACCGTCCTCAGGGATGAACACTGAAGCTTTCTTT. Protein: CASSPPSSGMNTEAFF. The complete variable domain, with remaining parts taken from reference TRBV18 and TRBJ1-1, reads NAGVMQNPRHLVRRRGQEARLRCSPMKGHSHVYWYRQLPEEGLKFMVYLQKENIIDESGMPKERFSAEFPKEGPSILRIQQVVRGDSAAYFCASSPPSSGMNTEAFFGQGTRLTVV.

This clone came up a few times. The chain employs TRBV7-2 and TRBJ1-1; 7 nucleotides match TRBD1. The V gene end was trimmed by 5 bases and the J gene end by 0 bases; junction bases not matched to a gene: 6. Germline CDR1 and CDR2: SGHTA and FQGNSA. This CDR3 is 15 amino acids long. The CDR3 DNA is TGTGCCAGCAGCCCACAGGGGCGCGTGAACACTGAAGCTTTCTTT. Protein sequence: CASSPQGRVNTEAFF.

The chain uses TRBV28 and TRBJ1-5; D is ambiguous. Germline V lookup: CDR1 MDHEN, CDR2 SYDVKM. The CDR3 loop spans 15 amino acids. V was pared by 2 bases and J by 1 base, with 9 bases between. The DNA for the CDR3 is TGTGCCAGCAGTTTAGGTCAATTAAGCAATCAGCCCCAGCATTTT. Protein product: CASSLGQLSNQPQHF.

V usage is TRBV7-2 and J usage is TRBJ1-2; D gene ambiguous. CDR1 and CDR2 (germline): SGHTA, FQGNSA. This CDR3 is built from 13 residues. V was pared by 4 bases and J by 4 bases, with 10 bases between. CDR3 DNA sequence: TGTGCCAGCAGCTCCCCCGGGATCTATGGCTACACCTTC. Translated, it gives CASSSPGIYGYTF. The entire variable domain, with the rest obtained from reference TRBV7-2 and TRBJ1-2, is as follows: GAGVSQSPSNKVTEKGKDVELRCDPISGHTALYWYRQSLGQGLEFLIYFQGNSAPDKSGLPSDRFSAERTGGSVSTLTIQRTQQEDSAVYLCASSSPGIYGYTFGSGTRLTVV.

V gene TRBV6-6 combines with J gene TRBJ2-7, with no clear D. The V gene's germline CDR1 is MNHNY and CDR2 SVGAGI (reference sequence). The CDR3 is 15 residues long. The V end lost 7 bases, the J end lost 1 base, and 17 bases lay between the germline ends. The CDR3 spells CASTLDFKGSYEQYF. The CDR3 coding sequence is TGTGCCAGCACCCTGGATTTCAAGGGTTCCTACGAGCAGTACTTC.

V is TRBV19 and J is TRBJ1-1, with D uncertain. The germline V and J ends were trimmed by 5 bases and 3 bases, with 10 bases remaining between them. Germline V lookup: CDR1 LNHDA, CDR2 SQIVND (reference sequence). The CDR3 is made up of 13 amino acids. The CDR3 region has the DNA TGTGCCAGTAGTGCTCAGAGGGACACTGAAGCTTTCTTT. Translation: CASSAQRDTEAFF.

Comment on this clone: Distinct nucleotide sequences in the sample also encode this CDR3. The chain combines TRBV7-9 with TRBJ2-6; TRBD1 agrees at 9 bases. With 3 bases clipped from V and 10 bases from J, the junction kept 4 bases outside the gene matches. CDR1 is SEHNR, CDR2 FQNEAQ, per germline (reference sequence). The CDR3 runs 14 residues. Here the CDR3 reads CASSLPGQGNVLTF. As DNA, the CDR3 is TGTGCCAGCAGCTTGCCGGGACAGGGTAACGTCCTGACTTTC. The variable domain in full, with the rest retrieved from reference TRBV7-9 and TRBJ2-6, is DTGVSQNPRHKITKRGQNVTFRCDPISEHNRLYWYRQTLGQGPEFLTYFQNEAQLEKSRLLSDRFSAERPKGSFSTLEIQRTEQGDSAMYLCASSLPGQGNVLTFGAGSRLTVL.

The rearrangement uses TRBV2 and TRBJ1-2, with TRBD1 matching 7 bases. V lost 9 bases, J lost 2 bases, and 6 bases stayed unmatched. The germline CDR1 and CDR2 sequences are SNHLY and FYNNEI. This CDR3 has 13 amino acids. Here the CDR3 reads CARSGQANYGYTF. In DNA, the CDR3 is TGTGCCAGGTCCGGACAGGCAAACTATGGCTACACCTTC.

The V and J genes are TRBV29-1 and TRBJ2-1; TRBD2 is a possible D gene (6 bases). This CDR3 is built from 13 residues. The V end was cut by 4 bases, the J end by 4 bases, with 11 bases between. CDR1 and CDR2 from the germline V gene are SQVTM and ANQGSEA. CDR3 protein: CSVARDSYNEQFF. CDR3 in DNA: TGCAGCGTTGCCAGGGACTCGTACAATGAGCAGTTCTTC.

This clone was found a few times. The chain joins TRBV19 to TRBJ1-1; D is ambiguous. The V and J ends lost 6 bases and 7 bases respectively, with 15 bases between them. This CDR3 has 13 residues. CDR1 and CDR2 from the germline V gene are LNHDA and SQIVND (reference sequence). The CDR3 DNA follows: TGTGCCAGTAGGCAACGGACCATGCGTGAAGCTTTCTTT. It yields the protein CASRQRTMREAFF. The full variable domain, with the rest looked up from reference TRBV19 and TRBJ1-1, is DGGITQSPKYLFRKEGQNVTLSCEQNLNHDAMYWYRQDPGQGLRLIYYSQIVNDFQKGDIAEGYSVSREKKESFPLTVTSAQKNPTAFYLCASRQRTMREAFFGQGTRLTVV.

The chain links TRBV5-1 to TRBJ2-7; perhaps TRBD1 as D (8 bases). From germline, CDR1 is SGHRS and CDR2 YFSETQ. The CDR3 runs to 16 residues. V was shortened by 4 bases and J by 1 base, with 18 bases between the two germline ends. The CDR3 reads CASSTSSGTGSYEQYF. The CDR3 coding sequence is TGCGCCAGCAGCACCTCCAGCGGGACAGGTTCCTACGAGCAGTACTTC.

This clone was observed a handful of times. V gene TRBV7-8 combines with J gene TRBJ2-1, with 8 bases aligning to TRBD2. CDR3 length equals 16 residues. Germline CDR1 and CDR2: SGHVS and FQNEAQ. V gave up 5 bases and J gave up 5 bases; unmatched junction bases: 11. CDR3 region: CASSKVRLALDNEQFF. The CDR3 DNA is TGTGCCAGCAGCAAGGTCAGACTAGCGCTCGACAATGAGCAGTTCTTC.

This clone appeared once. This CDR3 reads CASSQRQGTTEAFF. The CDR3 bases are TGCGCCAGCAGCCAGAGACAGGGGACTACTGAAGCTTTCTTT. The chain carries TRBV4-1 and TRBJ1-1, with TRBD1 matching 8 bases. The length of the CDR3 is 14 residues. Germline V lookup: CDR1 MGHRA, CDR2 YSYEKL. V was pared by 3 bases and J by 5 bases, with 5 bases of the junction left unmatched.